This T cell receptor (beta chain) stems from a study of blood T cell repertoires in COVID-19. Study context: Specimens from acute and convalescent COVID-19 originated in the United States, Italy and Spain. Sources were T cells, B-cell-depleted T cells, or PBMCs; the material itself was cDNA or gDNA.

Original methodology: Nucleated cell counts were estimated from reference gene primer amplification. The repertoire was sequenced with immunoSEQ multiplex PCR; TCRdb's copy has only in-frame clones and lacks some. V, J and clone size are taken as reported in that table, and D and trimming were inferred from the DNA itself. The profile covers 200,000 or so clones, with 80% to 90% appearing a single time and 3% to 4% taken by the ten largest. Sequencing input: peripheral blood. The source is a man aged 60 to 75 with acute or convalescent COVID-19.

Written as DNA, the CDR3 is TGTGCCAGCAGTTTTCGCGGGATGGGTTCGGGGGAGCTGTTTTTT. Translated: CASSFRGMGSGELFF. The chain combines TRBV27 with TRBJ2-2, with a tentative D call TRBD2 (6 bases). This CDR3 is built from 15 residues. Germline-derived CDR1 and CDR2 are MNHEY and SMNVEV (reference sequence). V was shortened by 3 bases and J by 8 bases, with 16 bases between the two germline ends.